This T cell receptor (beta chain) was found in a study of OX40 agonist ivuxolimab in advanced cancers. Background on the study: Ivuxolimab doses were 0.01, 0.1, 0.3, 1.5, 3 or 10 mg/kg every 2 weeks.

TCRdb keeps only in-frame clones here, not all; method: immunoSEQ multiplex PCR. There are 80,000 or so clones in the sample; over 85% occur only once, and 0.25% to 0.35% lies in the top ten. The CDR3 is 17 amino acids. Germline V gene sequence: CDR1 LGHNA, CDR2 YSLEER. V lost 0 bases and J lost 1; bases outside the gene matches: 7. Sequences were derived from CD4+ or CD8+ T cells sorted from blood, sampled in a trial of the OX40 agonist ivuxolimab. This TCR was recovered from an adult with an advanced solid tumor such as melanoma, head and neck, liver or kidney cancer. V usage is TRBV4-3 and J usage is TRBJ2-3; 7 nucleotides agree with TRBD2. CDR3 in amino acids: CASSQETPAGGTDTQYF. CDR3 nucleotides: TGCGCCAGCAGCCAAGAAACCCCGGCGGGGGGCACAGATACGCAGTATTTT.